This TCR beta chain was profiled in a study of OX40 agonist ivuxolimab in advanced cancers. Overall study context: Under the entry rules, prior anti-PD-1, anti-PD-L1 or anti-CTLA-4 therapy was allowed, and around 40% had some.

Repertoires were generated with immunoSEQ multiplex PCR, while TCRdb's copy carries only in-frame clones and drops some. The sample includes roughly 77,000 clones, 85% to 95% of them seen just once. Worth noting for this clone: Antigen specificity is unknown.

Broader study findings: At 0.1 to 3.0 mg/kg, clonal expansion of CD4+ and CD8+ blood T cells had occurred by week 6.

CDR3 length equals 18 residues. V dropped 2 bases and J dropped 0 bases, with 17 bases sitting between them. Germline CDR1 reads MNHNS; CDR2 reads SASEGT. This clonotype was sampled from an adult with an advanced solid tumor such as melanoma, head and neck, liver or kidney cancer. V usage is TRBV6-1 and J usage is TRBJ1-3, with TRBD1 as a possible D gene (6 bases). The material was CD4+ or CD8+ T cells sorted from blood, obtained in a trial of the OX40 agonist ivuxolimab. CDR3: CASSESGPGAISGNTIYF. For the CDR3, the DNA is TGTGCCAGCAGTGAATCCGGGCCGGGGGCTATCTCTGGAAACACCATATATTTT.